Each of the 9 T cell receptor beta chains below was sequenced from the same sample in a study of cytomegalovirus exposure and HLA in healthy donors. Use of 60 Vbeta and 13 Jbeta primers characterized the PCR. Repertoires were generated with immunoSEQ multiplex PCR, while TCRdb's copy carries only in-frame clones and drops some. The table records approximately 170,000 clones, over 70% of them present only once. The specimen sequenced was PBMCs. All receptors derive from a female donor in good health and CMV-seronegative.

Comments on this clone: One end of the junction fails to match germline, which may point to a read error. The J gene is TRBJ2-1, the V gene TRBV7-9; 10 bases fit TRBD2. This CDR3 has 12 residues. From germline, CDR1 is SEHNR and CDR2 FQNEAQ (reference sequence). The CDR3 sequence is CASSELAGLSLF. The DNA for the CDR3 is TGTGCCAGCAGCGAACTAGCGGGACTTAGCCTCTTC.

The chain has TRBV7-9 and TRBJ1-4; possible D gene TRBD1, 6 bases. The V and J ends lost 5 bases and 0 bases respectively, with 13 bases between them. This CDR3 region has 16 residues. Germline V gives CDR1 SEHNR, CDR2 FQNEAQ (reference sequence). The CDR3 sequence is CASSPGQSATNEKLFF. The CDR3 region has the DNA TGTGCCAGCAGCCCCGGACAGTCTGCAACTAATGAAAAACTGTTTTTT.

The chain has TRBV18 and TRBJ1-4; perhaps TRBD1 as D (6 bases). V lost 0 bases to trimming and J lost 7 bases, with 15 bases between them. The germline V gene has CDR1 KGHSH and CDR2 LQKENI. CDR3 length: 16 residues. DNA for the CDR3: TGTGCCAGCTCACCACCGATGGCAGGGGAGGGTGAAAAACTGTTTTTT. Translation gives CASSPPMAGEGEKLFF.

The genes are TRBV9 and TRBJ2-2; the match to TRBD2 covers 14 bases. The CDR3 extends over 15 amino acids. Looked up from germline, CDR1 is SGDLS and CDR2 is YYNGEE. The junction had 5 bases not matched to a gene; V was cut back by 4 bases and J by 9 bases. The CDR3 region is CASSPGTSGRRELFF. The CDR3 DNA reads TGTGCCAGCAGCCCTGGGACTAGCGGGAGACGGGAGCTGTTTTTT.

This chain uses TRBV9 with TRBJ2-1; weak D call: TRBD2 (6 bases). Trimming left V 4 bases short and J 9 bases short, with 20 bases between. Per the germline V gene, CDR1 is SGDLS and CDR2 is YYNGEE. This CDR3 region has 15 residues. Here the CDR3 reads CASSPQPGGKGEQFF. In nucleotides, the CDR3 is TGTGCCAGCAGCCCCCAACCCGGCGGGAAGGGTGAGCAGTTCTTC.

The chain combines TRBV19 with TRBJ2-7; 9 nucleotides line up with TRBD1. Trimming at V came to 5 bases and at J to 6 bases, leaving 11 bases not matched to a gene. This CDR3 region has 15 residues. Per the germline V gene, CDR1 is LNHDA and CDR2 is SQIVND (reference sequence). The CDR3 loop reads CASSLTGTGRVEQYF. In nucleotides, the CDR3 is TGTGCCAGTAGTCTCACCGGGACAGGGAGGGTCGAGCAGTACTTC.

This chain connects TRBV28 to TRBJ1-5; D is perhaps TRBD1 (5 bases). CDR3 size: 12 residues. Trimming left V 9 bases short and J 8 bases short, with 14 bases between. The germline CDR1 and CDR2 sequences are MDHEN and SYDVKM. In DNA, the CDR3 is TGTGCCAGTAGGACAAGGGGCAAGCCCCAGCATTTT. Its protein is CASRTRGKPQHF.

The chain is built from TRBV7-9 and TRBJ1-2, with D possibly being TRBD1 (5 bases). Deletions cut 5 bases from V and 7 bases from J, with 20 bases between. The germline V gene has CDR1 SEHNR and CDR2 FQNEAQ (reference sequence). The CDR3 has 15 amino acids. The CDR3 region has the DNA TGTGCCAGCAGCAAAGACAGAACCTCCCTGGTTGGCTACACCTTC. Its translation: CASSKDRTSLVGYTF.

This clone was seen a single time. The germline gene is not matched at one end of the junction; a read error may be the cause. The chain has TRBV6-1 and TRBJ2-7, with 10 bases identical to TRBD2. This CDR3 is built from 14 residues. Germline values: CDR1 MNHNS, CDR2 SASEGT. The CDR3 nucleotides read TGTGCCAGCAGTGAAGCGGGCCTGGCTAGCGGGAGAAGCTTC. Its translation: CASSEAGLASGRSF.